These 12 T cell receptor beta chains were all obtained from the same sample, sequenced in a study of cytomegalovirus exposure and HLA in healthy donors. Use of 60 Vbeta and 13 Jbeta primers characterized the PCR. Libraries were prepared by immunoSEQ multiplex PCR; TCRdb keeps only in-frame clonotypes and omits some of them. The sample contains about 210,000 clones, roughly 87% of which appear only once. Input material: PBMCs. The receptors originated from a boy between 2 and 10 years old in good health and CMV-seronegative.

This chain links TRBV10-3 with TRBJ1-2, with D possibly matching TRBD1 (6 bases). CDR1 and CDR2 from the germline V gene are ENHRY and SYGVKD. This CDR3 comprises 13 residues. Trimming removed 0 bases from V and 8 bases from J, with 10 bases in between. The CDR3 here is CAISESQGQGYTF. CDR3 coding DNA: TGTGCCATCAGTGAGTCCCAGGGGCAGGGCTACACCTTC.

The CDR3 coding sequence is TGTGCCAGCAGTCTCACCGGGACTAGCGGCTACGAGCAGTACTTC. It specifies CASSLTGTSGYEQYF. The rearrangement joins TRBV28 to TRBJ2-7; TRBD2 matches 11 bases. From germline, CDR1 is MDHEN and CDR2 SYDVKM. CDR3 length equals 15 residues. With V trimmed by 5 bases and J by 3 bases, 6 bases remained unmatched.

The rearrangement joins TRBV7-2 to TRBJ2-7, with 9 bases matching TRBD2. The CDR3 has 15 amino acids. The trim removed 5 bases at V and 3 bases at J, leaving 8 bases unmatched. The germline gives CDR1 SGHTA, CDR2 FQGNSA. This CDR3 reads CASSRLAERGYEQYF. For the CDR3, the DNA is TGTGCCAGCAGCCGACTAGCGGAGAGGGGCTACGAGCAGTACTTC.

This chain links TRBV28 with TRBJ1-5, with D tentatively TRBD1 (6 bases). This CDR3 contains 14 residues. V lost 6 bases and J 6 bases, leaving 15 bases between the germline ends. Germline V gives CDR1 MDHEN, CDR2 SYDVKM. CDR3 sequence: CASSLTGIGQPQHF. The CDR3 DNA reads as TGTGCCAGCAGCTTAACAGGGATAGGTCAGCCCCAGCATTTT.

CDR3 sequence reads: CASSLAPGSGGIKNIQYF. CDR3 DNA: TGTGCCAGCAGCTTAGCCCCGGGGAGCGGGGGGATCAAAAACATTCAGTACTTC. This chain uses TRBV7-3 with TRBJ2-4; 9 bases fit TRBD2. The CDR3 is 18 residues long. J gave up 3 bases and V 2 bases, and 11 bases lay outside the gene matches. Germline CDR1 SGHTA, CDR2 FQGTGA. The full variable domain, in which reference TRBV7-3 and TRBJ2-4 provide the parts outside the CDR3, is GAGVSQTPSNKVTEKGKYVELRCDPISGHTALYWYRQSLGQGPEFLIYFQGTGAADDSGLPNDRFFAVRPEGSVSTLKIQRTERGDSAVYLCASSLAPGSGGIKNIQYFGAGTRLSVL.

V and J are TRBV4-1 and TRBJ1-6; 10 bases fit TRBD1. Germline V gene data show CDR1 as MGHRA and CDR2 as YSYEKL. The CDR3 consists of 15 residues. The ends lost 1 base at V and 8 bases at J; junction bases unmatched: 2. CDR3: CASSQVGTGDSPLHF. The CDR3 DNA reads as TGCGCCAGCAGCCAAGTCGGGACAGGGGATTCACCCCTCCACTTT.

V is TRBV29-1 and J is TRBJ2-3, with D perhaps matching TRBD2 (7 bases). The length of the CDR3 is 13 residues. Germline CDR1 and CDR2: SQVTM and ANQGSEA. The V end lost 8 bases, the J end lost 2 bases, and 14 bases lay between the germline ends. CDR3 sequence: CSSGGRVTDTQYF. The CDR3 nucleotides are TGCAGCTCGGGGGGCCGGGTCACAGATACGCAGTATTTT.

The chain recombines TRBV7-2 with TRBJ2-3; no firm D call. CDR3 length: 15 residues. Germline V gene data show CDR1 as SGHTA and CDR2 as FQGNSA. Trimming took off 5 bases at V and 3 bases at J, with 15 bases between the two ends. CDR3 region: CASSPTPSRTDTQYF. The CDR3, as DNA: TGTGCCAGCAGCCCCACTCCATCTAGAACAGATACGCAGTATTTT. The variable domain in full, with the rest retrieved from reference TRBV7-2 and TRBJ2-3, is GAGVSQSPSNKVTEKGKDVELRCDPISGHTALYWYRQSLGQGLEFLIYFQGNSAPDKSGLPSDRFSAERTGGSVSTLTIQRTQQEDSAVYLCASSPTPSRTDTQYFGPGTRLTVL.

V gene TRBV30 combines with J gene TRBJ1-3; D uncertain. CDR1 and CDR2 (germline): GTSNPN, SVGIG (reference sequence). V was cut by 3 bases and J by 0 bases, with 6 bases left in between. CDR3 length equals 13 residues. The CDR3 here is CAWSGVSGNTIYF. CDR3 DNA sequence: TGTGCCTGGAGCGGGGTCTCTGGAAACACCATATATTTT.

As DNA, the CDR3 is TGTGCCAGCCCTAGCGGGAAGAGCACAGATACGCAGTATTTT. It yields the protein CASPSGKSTDTQYF. This rearrangement joins TRBV2 to TRBJ2-3; TRBD2 matches 9 bases. This CDR3 has 14 residues. Trimming took 8 bases from V and 0 from J; bases not matched to a gene: 3. CDR1 and CDR2 (germline): SNHLY, FYNNEI. The full variable domain, its missing parts supplied by reference TRBV2 and TRBJ2-3, is EPEVTQTPSHQVTQMGQEVILRCVPISNHLYFYWYRQILGQKVEFLVSFYNNEISEKSEIFDDQFSVERPDGSNFTLKIRSTKLEDSAMYFCASPSGKSTDTQYFGPGTRLTVL.

This sequence joins TRBV4-1 and TRBJ2-5; 9 bases match TRBD2. The CDR3 runs to 16 residues. Trimming at V came to 4 bases and at J to 2 bases, leaving 8 bases not matched to a gene. The germline gives CDR1 MGHRA, CDR2 YSYEKL. The CDR3 is CASSRGIAGVQETQYF. CDR3 DNA: TGCGCCAGCAGCCGTGGGATAGCGGGAGTACAAGAGACCCAGTACTTC.

The chain couples TRBV7-3 to TRBJ1-2; D not certain. The germline CDR1 and CDR2 sequences are SGHTA and FQGTGA. The V end was cut by 5 bases, the J end by 5 bases, with 15 bases between. The CDR3 spans 14 residues. CDR3 sequence (DNA): TGTGCCAGCAGCCCACAACCCACTACTTATGGCTACACCTTC. The encoded protein is CASSPQPTTYGYTF.